This entry concerns a single TCR beta chain. Its cognate antigen is unknown. The CDR3 sequence is 13 residues long. Deletions cut 7 bases from V and 2 bases from J, with 12 bases between. From germline, CDR1 is SGHNT and CDR2 YYREEE (reference sequence). Measured with immunoSEQ multiplex PCR; TCRdb has only the in-frame clones, and not every one. The data show around 76,000 clones, approximately 85% seen once. As to time point: week 23, last vaccination. Vaccination comprised doses that each held 300 ug of mutant IDH1 20-mer peptide, plus topical imiquimod. The data derive from a study of a mutant IDH1 vaccine in newly diagnosed glioma. Overall study context: Investigators started vaccination 4-6 weeks after radiotherapy alone, or with temozolomide cycles.

The sequences come from PBMCs, collected from a glioma patient whose treatment included an IDH1 peptide vaccine. This chain joins TRBV5-4 and TRBJ2-5; no clear D gene. This receptor was identified in a woman aged 45 to 65 with glioma. In DNA form, the CDR3 reads TGTGCCAGCGGACCTGACGGACAAGAGACCCAGTACTTC. This codes for CASGPDGQETQYF.